A selection of T cell receptor beta chains follows, all from one sample in a study of blood T cell repertoires in COVID-19. Repertoires were generated with immunoSEQ multiplex PCR, while TCRdb's copy carries only in-frame clones and drops some. The sample has about 250,000 clones; more than 75% are singletons. The sample consisted of peripheral blood. These receptors came from a woman in her thirties or forties who had recovered from COVID-19. The CDR3 runs from the conserved cysteine through the conserved F or W. The D gene is left open where the match is weak. Clone sizes are given selectively: once, few, many, or a class where the clone is expanded.

V: TRBV11-3; J: TRBJ2-1; size: NA; D: NA; CDR3: CASSPGGRDGDEQFF; DNA: TGTGCCAGCAGCCCCGGGGGGCGGGATGGGGATGAGCAGTTCTTC
V: TRBV3-1/TRBV3-2; J: TRBJ1-2; size: NA; D: TRBD1; CDR3: CASSRGGGTHYGYTF; DNA: TGTGCCAGCAGCCGAGGGGGCGGCACCCACTATGGCTACACCTTC
V: TRBV19; J: TRBJ2-2; size: once; D: TRBD2; CDR3: CASSIGGSGGELFF; DNA: TGTGCCAGTAGTATAGGCGGGAGTGGCGGGGAGCTGTTTTTT
V: TRBV19; J: TRBJ2-2; size: once; D: TRBD2; CDR3: CAGTSGSGGTGELFF; DNA: TGTGCCGGGACTAGCGGGAGCGGGGGGACCGGGGAGCTGTTTTTT
V: TRBV4-1; J: TRBJ2-7; size: NA; D: TRBD2; CDR3: CASSQAPLTGGALEQYF; DNA: TGCGCCAGCAGCCAAGCTCCCCTAACGGGGGGGGCCCTAGAGCAGTACTTC
V: TRBV29-1; J: TRBJ2-5; size: NA; D: NA; CDR3: CSGRNRPPQETQYF; DNA: TGCAGCGGAAGAAACAGGCCCCCCCAAGAGACCCAGTACTTC
V: TRBV4-3; J: TRBJ1-2; size: once; D: TRBD1; CDR3: CASSQYRGYGYTF; DNA: TGCGCCAGCAGCCAATACAGGGGGTATGGCTACACCTTC
V: TRBV19; J: TRBJ2-1; size: NA; D: NA; CDR3: CASSDSASYNEQFF; DNA: TGTGCCAGTAGTGACTCCGCCTCCTACAATGAGCAGTTCTTC
V: TRBV5-6; J: TRBJ1-1; size: NA; D: NA; CDR3: CASSLGGMNTEAFF; DNA: TGTGCCAGCAGCTTGGGGGGCATGAACACTGAAGCTTTCTTT
V: TRBV11-2; J: TRBJ2-1; size: few; D: NA; CDR3: CASSLVGDYNEQFF; DNA: TGTGCCAGCAGCTTAGTAGGGGACTACAATGAGCAGTTCTTC
V: TRBV5-8; J: TRBJ1-4; size: NA; D: NA; CDR3: CASSPRGGLEKLFF; DNA: TGTGCCAGCAGCCCCCGGGGAGGGTTGGAAAAACTGTTTTTT
V: TRBV15; J: TRBJ2-5; size: NA; D: NA; CDR3: CATSRTGVWETQYF; DNA: TGTGCCACCAGCCGCACGGGAGTTTGGGAGACCCAGTACTTC
V: TRBV4-2; J: TRBJ2-7; size: NA; D: TRBD2; CDR3: CASSHLGGGGAPFSYEQYF; DNA: TGTGCCAGCAGCCACCTCGGGGGGGGAGGAGCCCCTTTTTCCTACGAGCAGTACTTC